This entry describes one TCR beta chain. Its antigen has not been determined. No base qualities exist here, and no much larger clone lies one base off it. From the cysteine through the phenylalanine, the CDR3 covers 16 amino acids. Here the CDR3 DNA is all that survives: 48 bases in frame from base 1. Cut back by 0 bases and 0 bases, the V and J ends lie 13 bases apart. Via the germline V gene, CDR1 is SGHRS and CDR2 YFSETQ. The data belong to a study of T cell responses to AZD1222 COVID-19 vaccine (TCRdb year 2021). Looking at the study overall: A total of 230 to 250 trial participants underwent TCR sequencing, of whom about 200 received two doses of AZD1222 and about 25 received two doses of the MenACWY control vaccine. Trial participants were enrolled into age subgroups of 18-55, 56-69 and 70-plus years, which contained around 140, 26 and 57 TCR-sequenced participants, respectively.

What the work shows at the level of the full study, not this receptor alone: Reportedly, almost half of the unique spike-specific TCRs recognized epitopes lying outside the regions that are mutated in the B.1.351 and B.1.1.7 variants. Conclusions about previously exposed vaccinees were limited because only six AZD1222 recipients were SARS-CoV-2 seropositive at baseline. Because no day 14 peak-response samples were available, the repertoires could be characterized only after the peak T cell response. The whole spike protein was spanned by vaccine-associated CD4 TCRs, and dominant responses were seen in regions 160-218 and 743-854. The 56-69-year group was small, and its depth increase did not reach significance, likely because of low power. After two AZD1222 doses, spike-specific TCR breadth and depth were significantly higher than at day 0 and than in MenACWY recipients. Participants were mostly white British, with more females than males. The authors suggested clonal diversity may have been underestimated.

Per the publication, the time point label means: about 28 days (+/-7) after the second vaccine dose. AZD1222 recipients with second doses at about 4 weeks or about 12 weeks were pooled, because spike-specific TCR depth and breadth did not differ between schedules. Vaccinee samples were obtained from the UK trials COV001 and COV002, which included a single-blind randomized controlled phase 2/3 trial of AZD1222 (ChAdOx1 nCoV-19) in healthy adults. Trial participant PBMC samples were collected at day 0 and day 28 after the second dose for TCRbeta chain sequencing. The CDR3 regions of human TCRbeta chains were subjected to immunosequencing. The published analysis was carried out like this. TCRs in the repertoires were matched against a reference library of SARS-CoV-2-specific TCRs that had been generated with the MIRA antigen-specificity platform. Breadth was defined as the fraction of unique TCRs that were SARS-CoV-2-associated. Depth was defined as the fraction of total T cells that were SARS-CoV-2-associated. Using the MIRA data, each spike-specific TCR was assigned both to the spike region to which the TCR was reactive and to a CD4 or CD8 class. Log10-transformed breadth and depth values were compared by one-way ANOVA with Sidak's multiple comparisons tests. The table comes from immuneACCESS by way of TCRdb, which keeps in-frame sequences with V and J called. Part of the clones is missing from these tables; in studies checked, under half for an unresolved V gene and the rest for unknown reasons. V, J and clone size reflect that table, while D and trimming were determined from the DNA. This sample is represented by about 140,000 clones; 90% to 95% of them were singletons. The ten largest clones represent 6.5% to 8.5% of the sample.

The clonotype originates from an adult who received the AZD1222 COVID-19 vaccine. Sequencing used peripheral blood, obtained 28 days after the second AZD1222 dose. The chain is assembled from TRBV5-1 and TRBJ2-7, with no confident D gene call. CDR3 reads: CASSLVGPPSSYEQYF. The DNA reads TGCGCCAGCAGCTTGGTAGGGCCCCCGAGCTCCTACGAGCAGTACTTC.